This T cell receptor beta chain was documented in a study of cytomegalovirus exposure and HLA in healthy donors. About the research overall: A later analysis reported the same platform for the 120 or so validation repertoires and the approximately 670 first-cohort repertoires.

For this clone: Its specificity is not known.

The CDR3 extends over 14 amino acids. Germline CDR1 LNHDA, CDR2 SQIVND (reference sequence). Trimming removed 5 bases from V and 4 bases from J, with 14 bases in between. Overall study findings and caveats: 150 to 200 TCR beta chains were listed as cytomegalovirus-associated.

The table came from immunoSEQ multiplex PCR; TCRdb's copy has only in-frame clones and leaves some out. This sample has around 220,000 clones; just over 85% occur once, and the top ten carry 2.9%. This clonotype was obtained from a woman aged 18-29 years in good health and CMV-seronegative. Sequencing input: PBMCs. The chain has TRBV19 and TRBJ1-2, with TRBD1 as a possible D gene (5 bases). CDR3 region: CASSALDRLYGYTF. The CDR3 DNA reads TGTGCCAGTAGTGCGCTCGACAGACTCTATGGCTACACCTTC.